This T cell receptor beta chain was retrieved from a study of T cell repertoires in cytomegalovirus infection. This CDR3 spans 15 amino acids. The trim removed 7 bases at V and 4 bases at J, leaving 6 bases unmatched. One entry per CDR3 protein, called by TCRdb with MiXCR from the reads. This sample yields roughly 860,000 distinct CDR3 sequences, of which around a third are seen a single time; 12% belongs to the top ten. A remark on this clonotype: No antigen is known for it.

Sequenced here: cultured CD8+ T cells from PBMCs, sampled from culture after CMV antigen stimulation. The TCR comes from a human donor in good health (CMV status not recorded). Some clones in this sample may be carry-over from other donors' samples. V and J are TRBV12-3 or TRBV12-4 and TRBJ2-2; 10 nucleotides agree with TRBD1. The CDR3 nucleotides are TGTGCCAGCACCCCCGGGACAGGGGTCACCGGGGAGCTGTTTTTT. It yields the protein CASTPGTGVTGELFF.